A selection of T cell receptor beta chains follows, all from one sample in a study of identical twins. TCRdb re-derived calls from the 5' RACE reads in MiXCR, one entry per CDR3 protein. The sample gives hundreds of thousands of distinct CDR3 sequences, around 20% of which show up once; 4% to 5.5% is in the top ten. The same specimen was also included in a second study, on T cells expressing NK-cell markers.

The sample comprised PBMCs. These receptors all come from a woman younger than 30 in good health. The CDR3 runs from the conserved cysteine through the conserved F or W. A D gene is named only where the DNA matches it firmly. Clone size, where shown, is once, few, many, or a class for clones that have expanded.

J	D	size	V	CDR3	DNA
TRBJ1-2	TRBD1	NA	TRBV12-3/TRBV12-4	CASSGDRGFASKGYTF	TGTGCCAGCAGTGGGGACAGGGGTTTTGCTTCCAAAGGCTACACCTTC
TRBJ1-1	TRBD1	many	TRBV12-3/TRBV12-4	CASSRTLDRGGEAFF	TGTGCCAGCAGCCGAACCCTGGACAGGGGAGGAGAGGCTTTCTTT
TRBJ2-7	NA	few	TRBV29-1	CSYLRGSGEQYF	TGCAGCTACTTAAGGGGATCGGGTGAGCAGTACTTC
TRBJ1-3	NA	NA	TRBV29-1	CSVVGLETGNTIYF	TGCAGCGTTGTAGGTTTAGAGACTGGAAACACCATATATTTT
TRBJ2-5	NA	many	TRBV12-3/TRBV12-4	CASGQISDETQYF	TGTGCCAGCGGCCAAATTAGTGACGAGACCCAGTACTTC
TRBJ2-6	NA	NA	TRBV11-1	CASSSTFMGNGSGANVLTF	TGTGCCAGCAGCTCCACTTTTATGGGTAACGGCTCTGGGGCCAACGTCCTGACTTTC
TRBJ2-1	NA	few	TRBV12-3/TRBV12-4	CASSFGRVNEQFF	TGTGCCAGCAGTTTCGGCAGGGTCAATGAGCAGTTCTTC
TRBJ2-4	TRBD1	few	TRBV5-6	CASMTGMQNIQYF	TGTGCCAGCATGACAGGGATGCAAAACATTCAGTACTTC
TRBJ2-5	NA	NA	TRBV20-1	CSAWTPPETQYF	TGCAGTGCTTGGACCCCGCCGGAGACCCAGTACTTC
TRBJ2-7	NA	few	TRBV20-1	CSARGPGTYEQYF	TGCAGTGCTAGGGGTCCGGGGACCTACGAGCAGTACTTC
TRBJ1-2	NA	few	TRBV12-3/TRBV12-4	CASTSRPGDYGYTF	TGTGCCAGCACCTCCAGGCCGGGGGACTATGGCTACACCTTC
TRBJ2-1	TRBD1	once	TRBV12-3/TRBV12-4	CASTQPPGQGYNEQFF	TGTGCCAGCACCCAACCTCCGGGACAGGGCTACAATGAGCAGTTCTTC
TRBJ1-1	NA	NA	TRBV19	CASSMEGRAQAFF	TGTGCCAGTAGTATGGAAGGGAGGGCGCAAGCTTTCTTT
TRBJ2-1	NA	NA	TRBV7-9	CASSLLHEQFF	TGTGCCAGCAGCTTACTCCATGAGCAGTTCTTC
TRBJ2-1	TRBD2	NA	TRBV11-2	CASSLGSSGSPYNEQFF	TGTGCCAGCAGCTTAGGGAGTAGCGGGAGCCCCTACAATGAGCAGTTCTTC
TRBJ2-1	TRBD2	NA	TRBV7-6	CASSLRTSGVGNNEQFF	TGTGCCAGCAGCCTCAGGACTAGCGGGGTGGGGAACAATGAGCAGTTCTTC
TRBJ2-5	TRBD1	NA	TRBV5-1	CASSPTQTGGETQYF	TGCGCCAGCAGCCCCACACAGACAGGGGGGGAGACCCAGTACTTC
TRBJ2-5	NA	NA	TRBV20-1	CSAPIQGETQYF	TGCAGTGCTCCCATTCAAGGAGAGACCCAGTACTTC
TRBJ2-2	NA	many	TRBV20-1	CSARASNTGELFF	TGCAGTGCTAGAGCCTCGAACACCGGGGAGCTGTTTTTT
TRBJ2-1	NA	NA	TRBV20-1	CSAYQTYNEQFF	TGCAGTGCCTATCAGACATACAATGAGCAGTTCTTC
TRBJ2-3	NA	NA	TRBV30	CAWRAVGGQYF	TGTGCCTGGAGGGCCGTGGGTGGGCAGTATTTT
TRBJ1-5	NA	NA	TRBV7-9	CASSYGSSNQPQHF	TGTGCCAGCAGCTACGGGAGTAGCAATCAGCCCCAGCATTTT
TRBJ2-3	NA	few	TRBV2	CASSEANPMDTDTQYF	TGTGCCAGCAGTGAAGCGAATCCTATGGACACAGATACGCAGTATTTT
TRBJ2-2	TRBD2	NA	TRBV10-3	CAISESGTSGATTGELFF	TGTGCCATCAGTGAGTCGGGGACTAGCGGCGCTACCACCGGGGAGCTGTTTTTT
TRBJ2-1	NA	many	TRBV5-1	CASSPGEGTRSYNEQFF	TGCGCCAGCAGCCCCGGGGAGGGGACACGCTCCTACAATGAGCAGTTCTTC
TRBJ2-7	NA	NA	TRBV12-3/TRBV12-4	CASSFAPWEQYF	TGTGCCAGCAGTTTTGCTCCCTGGGAGCAGTACTTC
TRBJ1-6	TRBD1	NA	TRBV6-5	CASSYSFPGGYSPLHF	TGTGCCAGCAGTTACTCGTTCCCAGGGGGCTACTCACCCCTCCACTTT
TRBJ2-1	TRBD2	few	TRBV3-1	CASGYGTSGSGEQFF	TGTGCCAGCGGCTACGGGACTAGCGGGAGTGGGGAGCAGTTCTTC
TRBJ2-7	NA	once	TRBV6-2/TRBV6-3	CATSIVGGIHEQYF	TGTGCCACCTCTATCGTCGGGGGCATCCACGAGCAGTACTTC
TRBJ2-7	TRBD2	NA	TRBV6-1	CASSLNEGGYEQYF	TGTGCCAGCAGTCTAAACGAGGGAGGGTACGAGCAGTACTTC
TRBJ2-7	TRBD1	few	TRBV27	CASRKQGANEQYF	TGTGCCAGCAGAAAACAGGGGGCGAACGAGCAGTACTTC
TRBJ2-5	TRBD1	few	TRBV5-4	CASSLTRGRETQYF	TGTGCCAGCAGCTTAACCAGGGGGCGGGAGACCCAGTACTTC
TRBJ2-7	TRBD1	few	TRBV29-1	CSVGTTGEVYEQYF	TGCAGCGTTGGTACGACAGGGGAGGTCTACGAGCAGTACTTC
TRBJ2-1	TRBD2	few	TRBV20-1	CCAMASGGAEAYNEQFF	TGCTGTGCTATGGCTAGCGGGGGGGCGGAAGCCTACAATGAGCAGTTCTTC
TRBJ2-5	NA	few	TRBV5-6	CASSLATFQETQYF	TGTGCCAGCAGCTTGGCGACTTTCCAAGAGACCCAGTACTTC
TRBJ2-1	TRBD2	few	TRBV12-3/TRBV12-4	CASRLSGVEYNEQFF	TGTGCCAGCAGACTTAGCGGGGTGGAGTACAATGAGCAGTTCTTC
TRBJ1-1	TRBD1	many	TRBV5-1	CASSTGQGDGAFF	TGCGCCAGCAGCACTGGACAGGGGGATGGAGCTTTCTTT
TRBJ2-5	TRBD1	NA	TRBV3-1	CASSRQGAGETQYF	TGTGCCAGCAGCCGACAGGGGGCGGGGGAGACCCAGTACTTC
TRBJ2-1	TRBD2	many	TRBV15	CATSRNSLAGYNEQFF	TGTGCCACCAGCAGAAACAGCCTAGCGGGGTACAATGAGCAGTTCTTC
TRBJ2-3	TRBD2	NA	TRBV5-1	CASSPGLAGDTDTQYF	TGCGCCAGCAGCCCGGGACTAGCGGGAGACACAGATACGCAGTATTTT
TRBJ2-7	NA	NA	TRBV20-1	CSAMRGSSYEQYF	TGCAGTGCTATGAGGGGCAGCTCCTACGAGCAGTACTTC
TRBJ2-3	NA	few	TRBV5-1	CASTLLTGPQGTDTQYF	TGCGCCAGCACACTGCTTACCGGGCCCCAGGGCACAGATACGCAGTATTTT
TRBJ2-3	TRBD2	few	TRBV6-5	CASSYSGTSVADTQYF	TGTGCCAGCAGTTACTCAGGGACTAGCGTTGCAGATACCCAGTATTTT
TRBJ2-5	TRBD1	NA	TRBV4-3	CASSQKPGQGWQTQYF	TGCGCCAGCAGCCAAAAACCGGGACAGGGGTGGCAGACCCAGTACTTC
TRBJ2-1	NA	few	TRBV9	CASSVGRTYEQFF	TGTGCCAGCAGCGTAGGACGGACCTATGAGCAGTTCTTC